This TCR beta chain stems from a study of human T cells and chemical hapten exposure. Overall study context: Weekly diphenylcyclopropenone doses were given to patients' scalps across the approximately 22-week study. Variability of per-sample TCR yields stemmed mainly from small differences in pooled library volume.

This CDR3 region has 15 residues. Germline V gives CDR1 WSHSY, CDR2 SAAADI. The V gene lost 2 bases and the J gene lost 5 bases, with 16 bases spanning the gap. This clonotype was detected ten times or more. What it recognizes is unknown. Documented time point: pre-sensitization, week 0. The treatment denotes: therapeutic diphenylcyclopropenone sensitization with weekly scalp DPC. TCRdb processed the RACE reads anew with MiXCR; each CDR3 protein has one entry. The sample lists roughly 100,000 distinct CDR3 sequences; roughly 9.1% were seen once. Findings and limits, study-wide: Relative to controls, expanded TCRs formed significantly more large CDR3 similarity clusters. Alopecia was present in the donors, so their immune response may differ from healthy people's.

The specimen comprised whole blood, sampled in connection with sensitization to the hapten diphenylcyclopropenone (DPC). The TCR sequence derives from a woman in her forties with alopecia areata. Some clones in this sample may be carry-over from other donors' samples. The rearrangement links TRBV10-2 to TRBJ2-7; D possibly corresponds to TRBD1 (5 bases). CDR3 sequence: CASSETIPQGHEQYF. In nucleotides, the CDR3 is TGCGCCAGCAGTGAGACGATTCCCCAGGGCCACGAGCAGTACTTC.